What follows are 30 T cell receptor beta chains derived from one specimen sequenced in a study of T cells in Graves' hyperthyroidism and ophthalmopathy. There were TCR beta CDR3 regions amplified from RNA transcripts. The study used the HTBI primer set for a first-round RT-PCR of the TCR CDR3. In TCRdb, the multiplex PCR reads were re-called with MiXCR into one record per CDR3 protein. The repertoire holds under 650,000 distinct CDR3 sequences, around 15% seen once, with 3% to 4.5% in the top ten. Sequenced input: blood. These receptors came from a woman in her thirties with Graves' hyperthyroidism.

Only a few counts were recorded for this clonotype. The V call is TRBV25-1, the J call TRBJ2-3, with TRBD2 matching 9 bases. The CDR3 covers 15 residues. The trim removed 8 bases at V and 2 bases at J, leaving 8 bases unmatched. Germline assignment: CDR1 MGHDK and CDR2 SYGVNS. The CDR3 is CASGIAGVYTDTQYF. The CDR3 nucleotides read TGTGCCAGCGGTATAGCGGGAGTATACACAGATACGCAGTATTTT. Filled out from reference TRBV25-1 and TRBJ2-3, the complete variable domain reads EADIYQTPRYLVIGTGKKITLECSQTMGHDKMYWYQQDPGMELHLIHYSYGVNSTEKGDLSSESTVSRIRTEHFPLTLESARPSHTSQYLCASGIAGVYTDTQYFGPGTRLTVL.

The sample holds many counts of this clonotype. V usage is TRBV30 and J usage is TRBJ1-2; D is undetermined. Trimming removed 0 bases at V and 0 bases at J, with 5 bases between. Germline V CDR1 and CDR2: GTSNPN, SVGIG (reference sequence). The CDR3 runs to 13 residues. CDR3 in DNA: TGTGCCTGGAGTGTGGGCACTAACTATGGCTACACCTTC. The encoded protein is CAWSVGTNYGYTF.

As concerns this clonotype: Its ends do not fully match the called genes, so a read error is possible. The chain recombines TRBV10-2 with TRBJ2-7, with D perhaps matching TRBD1 (5 bases). The CDR3 runs to 13 residues. Germline CDR1 reads WSHSY; CDR2 reads SAAADI. CDR3 sequence: CARSLQGPYEQHF. CDR3 nucleotides: TGCGCCAGGTCGTTGCAGGGTCCCTACGAGCAGCACTTC.

This clonotype was found a few times. This chain uses TRBV28 with TRBJ1-6, with D perhaps matching TRBD1 (5 bases). Trimming shortened V by 7 bases and J by 7 bases, and 14 bases separated the two germline ends. CDR3 length: 14 residues. Germline CDR1 reads MDHEN; CDR2 reads SYDVKM. The CDR3 nucleotides read TGTGCCAGCACCGGGACTCTTGTAAATTCACCCCTCCACTTT. Its protein is CASTGTLVNSPLHF.

There are many counts of this clonotype. The chain couples TRBV3-1 to TRBJ1-1; no clear D gene. Trimming left V 1 base short and J 6 bases short, with 12 bases between. The CDR3 consists of 14 residues. Per germline, CDR1 LGHDT and CDR2 YNNKEL (reference sequence). The CDR3, as DNA: TGTGCCAGCAGCCAAGCTGGCCCGGGTGCTGAAGCTTTCTTT. It yields the protein CASSQAGPGAEAFF. Drawing the rest from reference TRBV3-1 and TRBJ1-1, the complete variable domain is DTAVSQTPKYLVTQMGNDKSIKCEQNLGHDTMYWYKQDSKKFLKIMFSYNNKELIINETVPNRFSPKSPDKAHLNLHINSLELGDSAVYFCASSQAGPGAEAFFGQGTRLTVV.

This clonotype was observed many times. The CDR3 DNA follows: TGTGCCAGCAGTTTGGTTAGGCGGGGCGCTGAAGCTTTCTTT. Translating it yields CASSLVRRGAEAFF. This chain connects TRBV12-3 or TRBV12-4 to TRBJ1-1; a possible D gene is TRBD1 (5 bases). Deletions cut 3 bases from V and 6 bases from J, with 14 bases between. CDR3 length: 14 residues.

This clonotype turned up a few times. This chain uses TRBV7-9 with TRBJ1-5; D is perhaps TRBD1 (5 bases). Germline CDR1 SEHNR, CDR2 FQNEAQ (reference sequence). The CDR3 is made up of 13 amino acids. The V end was cut by 3 bases, the J end by 10 bases, with 13 bases between. The DNA for the CDR3 is TGTGCCAGCAGCTTGTCGGGGGATCTACCCCAGCATTTT. Translated: CASSLSGDLPQHF.

The rearrangement uses TRBV2 and TRBJ2-2; 14 bases are shared with TRBD2. This CDR3 spans 16 amino acids. Germline trimming cut 6 bases from V and 5 bases from J; bases unmatched to any gene: 5. CDR1 is SNHLY, CDR2 FYNNEI, per germline. The CDR3 DNA is TGTGCCAGCAGACAGACTAGCGGGAGGGGGACCGGGGAGCTGTTTTTT. This sequence encodes CASRQTSGRGTGELFF.

This clonotype was detected many times. The chain joins TRBV28 to TRBJ2-7, with TRBD2 matching over 7 bases. The CDR3 has 14 residues. Germline assignment: CDR1 MDHEN and CDR2 SYDVKM. J lost 5 bases, V lost 7 bases, and 11 bases had no gene match. The CDR3 sequence is CASTLLAQHDEQYF. The CDR3 region has the DNA TGTGCCAGCACCTTACTAGCGCAGCATGACGAGCAGTACTTC. Variable domain in full (rest from reference TRBV28 and TRBJ2-7): DVKVTQSSRYLVKRTGEKVFLECVQDMDHENMFWYRQDPGLGLRLIYFSYDVKMKEKGDIPEGYSVSREKKERFSLILESASTNQTSMYLCASTLLAQHDEQYFGPGTRLTVT.

The chain combines TRBV6-1 with TRBJ2-7, with a possible D match to TRBD1 (6 bases). V was pared by 7 bases and J by 2 bases, with 18 bases between. The V gene's germline CDR1 is MNHNS and CDR2 SASEGT. This CDR3 spans 15 amino acids. Here the CDR3 reads CASTTIPGHTYEQYF. DNA of the CDR3: TGTGCCAGCACCACGATACCGGGACACACCTACGAGCAGTACTTC.

This clonotype was found many times. This sequence joins TRBV6-2 or TRBV6-3 and TRBJ2-5; D perhaps matches TRBD2 (5 bases). V was shortened by 0 bases and J by 5 bases, with 16 bases between the two germline ends. CDR1 and CDR2 from the germline V gene are MNHEY and SVGEGT. This CDR3 has 16 residues. The CDR3 coding sequence is TGTGCCAGCAGTTACTCGCACGGCGGGTTTGGGGAGACCCAGTACTTC. It yields the protein CASSYSHGGFGETQYF.

This clonotype was counted ten times or more. The chain links TRBV6-5 to TRBJ1-4, with D possibly TRBD1 on 6 matching bases. Deletions cut 2 bases from V and 4 bases from J, with 11 bases between. The CDR3 spans 15 residues. The germline V gene encodes CDR1 MNHEY and CDR2 SVGAGI. This CDR3 is CASSYGGARNEKLFF. In DNA, the CDR3 is TGTGCCAGCAGTTACGGGGGGGCCCGTAATGAAAAACTGTTTTTT.

The chain employs TRBV9 and TRBJ2-5, with 7 bases fitting TRBD1. Germline CDR1 reads SGDLS; CDR2 reads YYNGEE. V gave up 0 bases and J gave up 1 base; unmatched junction bases: 9. This CDR3 is built from 17 residues. The CDR3 loop is CASSVEGASLVQETQYF. The CDR3 coding sequence is TGTGCCAGCAGCGTAGAGGGGGCTAGTTTGGTCCAAGAGACCCAGTACTTC.

This clonotype was seen only a few times. This chain joins TRBV10-3 and TRBJ1-5, with a possible D match to TRBD1 (5 bases). Trimming took 0 bases from V and 2 from J, leaving 8 bases between them. The germline gives CDR1 ENHRY, CDR2 SYGVKD. This CDR3 comprises 15 residues. The CDR3, as DNA: TGTGCCATCAGTGAGTCGACAGTACGCAATCAGCCCCAGCATTTT. As protein: CAISESTVRNQPQHF.

On this clonotype: A much larger clone lies a single base off, so this may be a read error. The rearrangement joins TRBV18 to TRBJ1-2; D uncertain. The CDR3 spans 15 residues. Germline V gene lookup returns CDR1 KGHSH and CDR2 LQKENI. V was clipped by 2 bases and J by 6 bases, with 16 bases between them. CDR3 region: CASSPGIPEENGYTF. As DNA, the CDR3 is TGTGCCAGCTCACCAGGGATACCAGAGGAGAATGGCTACACCTTC. Using reference TRBV18 and TRBJ1-2 for the parts outside the CDR3, the full variable domain is NAGVMQNPRHLVRRRGQEARLRCSPMKGHSHVYWYRQLPEEGLKFMVYLQKENIIDESGMPKERFSAEFPKEGPSILRIQQVVRGDSAAYFCASSPGIPEENGYTFGSGTRLTVV.

The V gene is TRBV5-1, the J gene TRBJ2-7; no clear D. The germline CDR1 and CDR2 sequences are SGHRS and YFSETQ. V was shortened by 4 bases and J by 2 bases, with 16 bases between the two germline ends. The CDR3 contains 15 residues. The CDR3 DNA reads TGCGCCAGCAGCCCGATGTTAGGACGAGCCTACGAGCAGTACTTC. Translation: CASSPMLGRAYEQYF.

The rearrangement uses TRBV5-6 and TRBJ2-1; D unresolved. Germline lookup yields CDR1 SGHDT and CDR2 YYEEEE. V was cut by 2 bases and J by 9 bases, with 18 bases left in between. The length of the CDR3 is 15 residues. The CDR3 coding sequence is TGTGCCAGCAGCTTCCGTCTAACCATCACCAGTGAGCAGTTCTTC. Residues: CASSFRLTITSEQFF. Full variable domain (rest looked up from reference TRBV5-6 and TRBJ2-1): DAGVTQSPTHLIKTRGQQVTLRCSPKSGHDTVSWYQQALGQGPQFIFQYYEEEERQRGNFPDRFSGHQFPNYSSELNVNALLLGDSALYLCASSFRLTITSEQFFGPGTRLTVL.

This clonotype occurred many times. J is TRBJ1-5 and V is TRBV28; TRBD1 aligns across 7 bases. In germline, CDR1 is MDHEN, CDR2 SYDVKM. J lost 0 bases, V lost 4 bases, and 6 bases had no gene match. This CDR3 comprises 16 residues. CDR3 residues: CASSYHRGNSNQPQHF. The CDR3 region has the DNA TGTGCCAGCAGTTACCACAGGGGAAATAGCAATCAGCCCCAGCATTTT.

The CDR3 reads CSAEKGLAGDNEQFF. The DNA of the CDR3 is TGCAGTGCTGAAAAAGGACTAGCGGGAGACAATGAGCAGTTCTTC. The rearrangement uses TRBV20-1 and TRBJ2-1, with TRBD2 matching 13 bases. CDR1 and CDR2 (germline): DFQATT, SNEGSKA (reference sequence). The CDR3 runs to 15 residues. V was pared by 5 bases and J by 5 bases, with 6 bases of the junction left unmatched.

There are many counts of this clonotype. V gene TRBV11-2 combines with J gene TRBJ2-7, with D perhaps TRBD2 (7 bases). There are 16 residues in the CDR3. V was pared by 2 bases and J by 3 bases, with 17 bases between. The germline gives CDR1 SGHAT, CDR2 FQNNGV. CDR3 region: CASSLLGGGHSYEQYF. CDR3 in DNA: TGTGCCAGCAGCTTATTGGGGGGGGGACATAGCTACGAGCAGTACTTC.

This clonotype came up many times. The V call is TRBV2, the J call TRBJ2-7, with a weak D call TRBD2 (6 bases). This CDR3 is 14 amino acids long. Germline V gene lookup returns CDR1 SNHLY and CDR2 FYNNEI. Trimming took 6 bases from V and 4 from J, leaving 16 bases between them. Here the CDR3 reads CASRPGRGQYEQYF. The CDR3, as DNA: TGTGCCAGCAGACCCGGGCGGGGCCAGTACGAGCAGTACTTC.

The gene calls are TRBV9 and TRBJ1-1; weak D call: TRBD1 (6 bases). Germline assignment: CDR1 SGDLS and CDR2 YYNGEE. There are 14 residues in the CDR3. Trimming shortened V by 0 bases and J by 8 bases, and 14 bases separated the two germline ends. The CDR3 DNA follows: TGTGCCAGCAGCGTAGAACAGGGTGTCTCAGAAGCTTTCTTT. Its protein product is CASSVEQGVSEAFF.

This clonotype was recorded at least ten times. The chain links TRBV28 to TRBJ2-1, with D possibly TRBD1 on 5 matching bases. CDR1 and CDR2 (germline): MDHEN, SYDVKM. Deletions cut 6 bases from V and 13 bases from J, with 13 bases between. CDR3 length: 11 amino acids. The CDR3 loop is CASSSGFSQFF. The CDR3 nucleotides are TGTGCCAGCAGCTCAGGGTTTTCTCAGTTCTTC.

The J gene is TRBJ2-7, the V gene TRBV2; the match to TRBD1 covers 7 bases. The germline CDR1 and CDR2 sequences are SNHLY and FYNNEI. The CDR3 is 14 residues long. The junction had 5 bases not matched to a gene; V was cut back by 0 bases and J by 6 bases. CDR3: CASSEAGSGGEQYF. The CDR3 coding sequence is TGTGCCAGCAGTGAAGCGGGCTCAGGGGGCGAGCAGTACTTC.

This clonotype was observed a few times. The gene calls are TRBV4-2 and TRBJ2-1, with D tentatively TRBD2 (6 bases). The CDR3 has 17 amino acids. Looked up from germline, CDR1 is LGHNA and CDR2 is YNFKEQ. Trimming removed 4 bases at V and 7 bases at J, with 23 bases between. The CDR3 loop is CASSPSDSGSGGNEQFF. The CDR3, as DNA: TGTGCCAGCAGCCCCTCAGATAGCGGCTCTGGAGGGAATGAGCAGTTCTTC.

The chain uses TRBV2 and TRBJ2-3, with D tentatively TRBD2 (6 bases). Germline values: CDR1 SNHLY, CDR2 FYNNEI. Trimming left V 4 bases short and J 3 bases short, with 14 bases between. The CDR3 is 15 residues long. The CDR3 coding sequence is TGTGCCAGCAGTGCCCGACTAGAGAAAACAGATACGCAGTATTTT. It specifies CASSARLEKTDTQYF.

The CDR3, as DNA: TGTGCCTGGAACCGGGACTTTAGCTCCTACGAGCAGTACTTC. Encoded protein: CAWNRDFSSYEQYF. This sequence joins TRBV30 and TRBJ2-7, with TRBD2 as a possible D gene (6 bases). V lost 4 bases to trimming and J lost 0 bases, with 13 bases between them. CDR1 and CDR2 from the germline V gene are GTSNPN and SVGIG (reference sequence). There are 14 residues in the CDR3.

This clonotype showed up many times. V usage is TRBV3-1 and J usage is TRBJ1-6; no clear D. Germline lookup yields CDR1 LGHDT and CDR2 YNNKEL (reference sequence). The V gene lost 3 bases and the J gene lost 7 bases, with 7 bases spanning the gap. This CDR3 spans 13 amino acids. CDR3 amino acids: CASSQVINSPLHF. The CDR3 DNA sequence: TGTGCCAGCAGCCAGGTTATAAATTCACCCCTCCACTTT.

V and J are TRBV10-3 and TRBJ2-1; 11 bases align to TRBD2. This CDR3 has 18 residues. V dropped 2 bases and J dropped 2; count of bases not matched to a gene: 8. Germline V gives CDR1 ENHRY, CDR2 SYGVKD. The CDR3 bases are TGTGCCATCAGTGAGCCATATACGACTAGCGGGACCTACAATGAGCAGTTCTTC. This gives the protein CAISEPYTTSGTYNEQFF.

There are many counts of this clonotype. The chain carries TRBV12-3 or TRBV12-4 and TRBJ2-1; 9 positions agree with TRBD1. V was pared by 6 bases and J by 5 bases, with 2 bases of the junction left unmatched. The CDR3 runs to 13 residues. The DNA of the CDR3 is TGTGCCAGCAGAGGACAGGGGCACAATGAGCAGTTCTTC. This translates into CASRGQGHNEQFF.